Below, 5 T cell receptor beta chains from the same sample are listed, as sequenced in a study of blood T cells in healthy people across ages. A sample-barcoded 5' primer and a J-beta primer mix were used in a second PCR of roughly 6 to 11 cycles. Using its own MiXCR run on the 5' RACE reads, TCRdb lists one record per CDR3 protein. The table has more than 700,000 distinct CDR3 sequences, about 45% seen once. The sequencing input was blood. These receptor sequences come from a man at least 80 years old in good health.

About this clonotype: A read error may explain this, as a much larger clone is one base away. The chain uses TRBV2 and TRBJ2-4; D not certain. The end of the DNA aligns better with TRBJ2-7, so the J call may be wrong. CDR1 and CDR2 from the germline V gene are SNHLY and FYNNEI. This CDR3 contains 10 residues. The CDR3 loop reads CASSEDEQYF. CDR3 sequence (DNA): TGTGCCAGCAGTGAGGACGAGCAGTACTTC.

The V and J genes are TRBV15 and TRBJ1-6; the D gene is possibly TRBD1 (5 bases). This CDR3 region has 13 residues. Germline-derived CDR1 and CDR2 are LNHNV and YYDKDF (reference sequence). V gave up 8 bases and J gave up 7 bases, with 12 bases separating them. The CDR3 DNA reads TGTGCCACCTCGGGGACTCGAAATTCACCCCTCCACTTT. This gives the protein CATSGTRNSPLHF.

This clonotype has only a few counts. The J gene is TRBJ2-7, the V gene TRBV9, with 11 nucleotides matching TRBD2. The J segment lost 5 bases and the V segment lost 2 bases, leaving 9 bases of the junction unmatched. The germline V gene encodes CDR1 SGDLS and CDR2 YYNGEE. CDR3 size: 16 residues. In DNA, the CDR3 is TGTGCCAGCAGCGTGTCCTTAGCGGGAGGGCCTCACGAGCAGTACTTC. Amino acid sequence: CASSVSLAGGPHEQYF.

This clonotype occurred once. At one boundary the junction diverges from the germline segment, which might be a read error. The rearrangement uses TRBV20-1 and TRBJ2-7, with 9 bases identical to TRBD2. Per germline, CDR1 DFQATT and CDR2 SNEGSKA (reference sequence). This CDR3 spans 18 amino acids. CDR3 amino acids: CSAREVEGAGGPRYEQYF. The CDR3, as DNA: TGCAGTGCAAGAGAAGTGGAAGGGGCGGGAGGGCCGCGATACGAGCAGTACTTC.

This clonotype was recorded once. The V and J genes are TRBV6-5 and TRBJ2-1; D remains unclear. The CDR3 has 15 amino acids. Germline V gene data show CDR1 as MNHEY and CDR2 as SVGAGI. V dropped 3 bases and J dropped 8 bases, with 17 bases sitting between them. The CDR3 loop reads CASSYSVWARDEQFF. CDR3 sequence (DNA): TGTGCCAGCAGTTATTCAGTATGGGCTAGGGATGAGCAGTTCTTC.